Listed below are T cell receptor beta chains from one sample, sequenced in a study of cytomegalovirus exposure and HLA in healthy donors. Here immunoSEQ multiplex PCR was the method, and the copy in TCRdb shows in-frame clones only, minus some. Of 150,000 to 200,000 clones in the sample, approximately 79% were seen once. Material for sequencing was PBMCs. These TCRs come from a man aged 40-49 years in good health and CMV-seropositive. Both conserved end residues are part of each CDR3. Fields, in order: clone size, D gene, CDR3 length, V gene, J gene, CDR3 protein, CDR3 DNA. The D gene is left open where the match is weak. The size entry is marked missing in some rows and otherwise reads once, few, many or a size class.

size: NA
D: TRBD2
length: 14
V: TRBV12-5
J: TRBJ2-1
CDR3: CASGPGGPYNEQFF
DNA: TGTGCTAGTGGCCCGGGGGGTCCCTACAATGAGCAGTTCTTC

size: NA
D: NA
length: 14
V: TRBV7-2
J: TRBJ1-1
CDR3: CASSLVVVNTEAFF
DNA: TGTGCCAGCAGCTTAGTAGTGGTGAACACTGAAGCTTTCTTT

size: NA
D: NA
length: 15
V: TRBV14
J: TRBJ2-7
CDR3: CASSRDRVRRGEQYF
DNA: TGTGCCAGCAGCCGAGACAGGGTCCGGAGGGGCGAGCAGTACTTC

size: few
D: NA
length: 16
V: TRBV7-8
J: TRBJ2-7
CDR3: CASSLPLRQGSHEQYF
DNA: TGTGCCAGCAGCTTACCCCTAAGGCAGGGGAGCCACGAGCAGTACTTC

size: NA
D: TRBD1
length: 15
V: TRBV6-5
J: TRBJ2-7
CDR3: CASSYSGAGGYEQYF
DNA: TGTGCCAGCAGTTACTCTGGGGCAGGGGGCTACGAGCAGTACTTC

size: NA
D: TRBD2
length: 13
V: TRBV25-1
J: TRBJ2-3
CDR3: CAIPRGVGDTQYF
DNA: TGTGCCATCCCCCGGGGGGTAGGGGATACGCAGTATTTT

size: few
D: TRBD2
length: 17
V: TRBV11-3
J: TRBJ2-7
CDR3: CASSLDPIAGSPYEQYF
DNA: TGTGCCAGCAGCTTAGACCCTATAGCGGGGTCACCCTACGAGCAGTACTTC

size: NA
D: NA
length: 14
V: TRBV5-1
J: TRBJ1-4
CDR3: CASRLDSRGEKLFF
DNA: TGCGCCAGCAGACTGGACAGCAGGGGTGAAAAACTGTTTTTT

size: many
D: NA
length: 16
V: TRBV5-4
J: TRBJ1-3
CDR3: CASHAGAKDSGNTIYF
DNA: TGTGCCAGCCATGCGGGGGCCAAAGACTCTGGAAACACCATATATTTT

size: NA
D: TRBD1
length: 15
V: TRBV6-5
J: TRBJ1-1
CDR3: CASSYRPGGGTEAFF
DNA: TGTGCCAGCAGTTACCGGCCAGGGGGTGGGACTGAAGCTTTCTTT

size: NA
D: NA
length: 13
V: TRBV6-4
J: TRBJ1-1
CDR3: CASSVRPNTEAFF
DNA: TGTGCCAGCAGTGTGCGGCCGAACACTGAAGCTTTCTTT

size: once
D: TRBD1
length: 14
V: TRBV25-1
J: TRBJ1-2
CDR3: CASSEPGGAGGYTF
DNA: TGTGCCAGCAGTGAACCAGGGGGCGCGGGAGGCTACACCTTC

size: NA
D: TRBD1
length: 13
V: TRBV10-3
J: TRBJ1-4
CDR3: CASLGTGDEKLFF
DNA: TGTGCCTCCCTGGGGACAGGGGATGAAAAACTGTTTTTT

size: NA
D: NA
length: 14
V: TRBV7-2
J: TRBJ1-1
CDR3: CASTSGRGNTEAFF
DNA: TGTGCCAGCACCTCGGGCAGGGGGAACACTGAAGCTTTCTTT

size: NA
D: NA
length: 13
V: TRBV14
J: TRBJ2-7
CDR3: CASSQELGGEQYF
DNA: TGTGCCAGCAGCCAAGAGCTGGGGGGAGAGCAGTACTTC

size: NA
D: NA
length: 15
V: TRBV7-9
J: TRBJ2-4
CDR3: CASSLRAGARNIQYF
DNA: TGTGCCAGCAGCTTAAGGGCAGGGGCGAGAAACATTCAGTACTTC

size: NA
D: NA
length: 12
V: TRBV6-5
J: TRBJ1-2
CDR3: CASRDSQYGYTF
DNA: TGTGCCAGCAGGGACAGCCAATATGGCTACACCTTC

size: NA
D: TRBD1
length: 12
V: TRBV7-6
J: TRBJ1-2
CDR3: CASSPDRGGYTF
DNA: TGTGCCAGCAGCCCAGACAGGGGTGGCTACACCTTC

size: NA
D: NA
length: 14
V: TRBV4-1
J: TRBJ1-2
CDR3: CASSQVGKEYGYTF
DNA: TGCGCCAGCAGCCAAGTCGGGAAGGAGTATGGCTACACCTTC

size: NA
D: TRBD1
length: 17
V: TRBV9
J: TRBJ2-2
CDR3: CASSAPRQGADTGELFF
DNA: TGTGCCAGCAGCGCCCCTAGACAGGGAGCAGACACCGGGGAGCTGTTTTTT

size: NA
D: TRBD2
length: 19
V: TRBV6-1
J: TRBJ2-5
CDR3: CASSGTSGGPYLFQETQYF
DNA: TGTGCCAGCAGTGGGACTAGCGGGGGCCCTTACCTTTTCCAAGAGACCCAGTACTTC

size: NA
D: NA
length: 11
V: TRBV20-1
J: TRBJ2-3
CDR3: CSAVSTDTQYF
DNA: TGCAGTGCTGTCAGTACAGATACGCAGTATTTT

size: few
D: TRBD2
length: 16
V: TRBV7-8
J: TRBJ2-1
CDR3: CASSLAGSGAGNEQFF
DNA: TGTGCCAGCAGCTTGGCTGGTAGCGGGGCAGGGAATGAGCAGTTCTTC

size: NA
D: NA
length: 15
V: TRBV5-1
J: TRBJ2-7
CDR3: CASSLGGTQIYEQYF
DNA: TGCGCCAGCAGCTTGGGAGGGACACAGATCTACGAGCAGTACTTC

size: NA
D: TRBD2
length: 19
V: TRBV4-2
J: TRBJ2-3
CDR3: CASSLQTSGGAISTDTQYF
DNA: TGTGCCAGCAGCCTTCAGACTAGCGGGGGGGCCATAAGCACAGATACGCAGTATTTT

size: NA
D: TRBD1
length: 15
V: TRBV18
J: TRBJ2-7
CDR3: CASSPPLAGGYEQYF
DNA: TGTGCCAGCTCACCACCGTTGGCAGGGGGCTACGAGCAGTACTTC

size: few
D: NA
length: 16
V: TRBV5-4
J: TRBJ1-1
CDR3: CASSLTGRILNTEAFF
DNA: TGTGCCAGCAGCTTGACCGGGAGAATTCTGAACACTGAAGCTTTCTTT

size: NA
D: NA
length: 13
V: TRBV5-4
J: TRBJ1-1
CDR3: CASSLTVNTEAFF
DNA: TGTGCCAGCAGCCTGACAGTGAACACTGAAGCTTTCTTT

size: NA
D: NA
length: 13
V: TRBV25-1
J: TRBJ1-2
CDR3: CASSGGLLHGYTF
DNA: TGTGCCAGCAGTGGGGGGCTCCTCCATGGCTACACCTTC

size: NA
D: TRBD1
length: 16
V: TRBV14
J: TRBJ1-1
CDR3: CASSERTGEQNTEAFF
DNA: TGTGCCAGCAGCGAGAGGACAGGGGAACAGAACACTGAAGCTTTCTTT

size: NA
D: NA
length: 12
V: TRBV25-1
J: TRBJ1-6
CDR3: CASAREQSPLHF
DNA: TGTGCCTCGGCTAGAGAGCAATCACCCCTCCACTTT

size: once
D: TRBD2
length: 12
V: TRBV2
J: TRBJ2-7
CDR3: CASGRASYEQYF
DNA: TGTGCCAGCGGGAGGGCCTCCTACGAGCAGTACTTC